One sample yielded the 21 T cell receptor beta chains listed below, sequenced in a study of tissue T cells after allogeneic stem cell transplantation. The table came from immunoSEQ multiplex PCR; TCRdb's copy has only in-frame clones and leaves some out. In the table there are more than 45,000 clones, approximately 70% of which are singletons. Sequencing was done on a sample of sorted cells pooled from one or two spleens. These receptor sequences come from a pool of C57BL/6 mice in good health.

Comments on this clone: The germline and genes are mouse ones. The sequenced fragment ends 1 residue before the CDR3 boundary, so the rest is inferred from the germline J gene. V gene TRBV5 combines with J gene TRBJ2-2; 11 bases match TRBD2. The CDR3 extends over 16 amino acids. CDR1 and CDR2 from the germline V gene are LGHNA and YNLKQL (reference sequence). Trimming at V came to 4 bases and at J to 3 bases, leaving 4 bases not matched to a gene. The CDR3 loop reads CASSRTGGRDTGQLYF. The covered CDR3 bases are TGTGCCAGCAGCCGGACTGGGGGGAGGGACACCGGGCAGCTCTAC.

About this clone itself: Genes and germline come from the mouse. The CDR3 region is CASSLTINQDTQYF. The sequenced part of the CDR3 DNA is TGTGCCAGCAGCTTGACAATTAACCAAGACACCCAGTAC. V and J are TRBV4 and TRBJ2-5, with D uncertain. The CDR3 goes on 1 residue after the read ends, and that part is filled in from the germline J gene. Per germline, CDR1 LGHDT and CDR2 YNNKQL (reference sequence). V was trimmed by 4 bases and J by 0 bases, leaving 8 bases between them. The CDR3 totals 14 residues.

Comments on this clone: The gene names given are mouse names. The read stops 1 residue short of the end of the CDR3; the missing end is completed from the germline J gene. The chain has TRBV19 and TRBJ2-4; D unresolved. The V end lost 2 bases, the J end lost 4 bases, and 5 bases lay between the germline ends. Germline values: CDR1 FNHDT, CDR2 SITEND (reference sequence). CDR3 length: 12 amino acids. The sequenced CDR3 bases are TGTGCCAGCAGTATTACAGAAAACACCTTGTAC. Protein product: CASSITENTLY. The entire CDR3 reads CASSITENTLYF.

Concerning this clone itself: Mouse names are used for the genes. The CDR3 end is not reached by the read, which stops 1 residue before it; the germline J gene fills it in. This rearrangement joins TRBV19 to TRBJ1-4, with D uncertain. Between the trimmed V and J ends, which lost 4 bases and 0 bases, there was a span of 7 bases. The CDR3 is made up of 14 amino acids. Germline loops: CDR1 FNHDT, CDR2 SITEND (reference sequence). The part of the CDR3 DNA that was read is TGTGCCAGCAGTTCAAAATTTTCCAACGAAAGATTATTT. Translating gives CASSSKFSNERLF. The full CDR3 sequence reads CASSSKFSNERLFF.

Details on this clone: The genes are named according to mouse. The read ends 1 residue early relative to the CDR3; the germline J gene fills the gap. This chain links TRBV2 with TRBJ2-4, with a tentative D call TRBD2 (5 bases). Deletions cut 0 bases from V and 6 bases from J, with 7 bases between. The CDR3 totals 13 residues. Germline V lookup: CDR1 LGHNA, CDR2 YSYQKL. CDR3 protein: CASSQDVGNTLYF. The part of the CDR3 DNA that was read is TGTGCCAGCAGCCAAGATGTGGGGAACACCTTGTAC.

Comments on this clone: Mouse gene names apply. The read terminates 1 residue before the CDR3 end, so the remaining end is supplied by the germline J gene. The J gene is TRBJ2-4, the V gene TRBV19; tentative D call: TRBD1 (5 bases). Germline V gene data show CDR1 as FNHDT and CDR2 as SITEND (reference sequence). The CDR3 totals 15 residues. Trimming shortened V by 4 bases and J by 0 bases, and 12 bases separated the two germline ends. CDR3 residues: CASSPRQSSQNTLYF. Partial CDR3 DNA: TGTGCCAGCAGTCCCCGACAGTCTAGTCAAAACACCTTGTAC.

This clone was seen more than once but under ten times. Germline and genes here are mouse. The CDR3 goes on 1 residue after the read ends, and that part is filled in from the germline J gene. This chain connects TRBV3 to TRBJ2-7; 9 nucleotides align to TRBD2. CDR3 length: 13 amino acids. V was clipped by 7 bases and J by 3 bases; unmatched bases: 4. Germline CDR1 and CDR2: SNHLY and FYNGKV (reference sequence). Incomplete CDR3 DNA: TGTGCCAGCAAGGCTGGGGGGGACTATGAACAGTAC. Amino acids: CASKAGGDYEQY. The entire CDR3 is CASKAGGDYEQYF.

As concerns this clone: The genes and germline here are from mouse. The CDR3 end falls 1 residue outside the read, so it is completed with the germline J gene. The chain joins TRBV13-2 to TRBJ2-7, with 9 bases lining up with TRBD1. Germline CDR1 NNHNN, CDR2 SYGAGS (reference sequence). With V trimmed by 1 base and J by 4 bases, 3 bases remained unmatched. The CDR3 runs 14 residues. The sequenced part of the CDR3 DNA is TGTGCCAGCGGTGATCGACAGGGGGGTTATGAACAGTAC. Translation gives CASGDRQGGYEQY. The whole CDR3 protein is CASGDRQGGYEQYF.

As to this clone: Genes here carry mouse names. The CDR3 end is not reached by the read, which stops 1 residue before it; the germline J gene fills it in. The chain recombines TRBV16 with TRBJ2-1; 10 nucleotides line up with TRBD2. This CDR3 region has 16 residues. Unmatched junction bases numbered 5, after V lost 5 bases and J lost 1 base. The V gene's germline CDR1 is SGHSA and CDR2 FRNQAP. This CDR3 is CASSPWTGGNYAEQFF. The DNA read from the CDR3 is TGTGCAAGCAGCCCCTGGACTGGGGGCAACTATGCTGAGCAGTTC.

As for this clone: Genes here carry mouse names. The read gets to within 1 residue of the CDR3 end, and the germline J gene fills in the rest. The chain couples TRBV16 to TRBJ2-1, with 11 bases identical to TRBD2. Trimming at V came to 5 bases and at J to 1 base, leaving 4 bases not matched to a gene. This CDR3 is 16 amino acids long. The germline CDR1 and CDR2 sequences are SGHSA and FRNQAP. CDR3 DNA, as far as it was read: TGTGCAAGCAGCCAGGGACTGGGGGTCAACTATGCTGAGCAGTTC. This codes for CASSQGLGVNYAEQF. The whole CDR3 reads CASSQGLGVNYAEQFF.

On this clone: Each gene name is a mouse one. The sequence runs out 1 residue before the end of the CDR3; the remainder is reconstructed from the germline J gene. V gene TRBV13-3 combines with J gene TRBJ2-1, with unresolved D. The CDR3 extends over 14 amino acids. Germline V CDR1 and CDR2: NNHDY, SYVADS. Trimming took 1 base from V and 1 from J, leaving 6 bases between them. Partial CDR3 DNA: TGTGCCAGCAGTGATAAGGAGAACTATGCTGAGCAGTTC. It specifies CASSDKENYAEQF. The CDR3 in full is CASSDKENYAEQFF.

As to this clone: Genes and germline come from the mouse. The read stops 1 residue short of the end of the CDR3; the missing end is completed from the germline J gene. This chain joins TRBV14 and TRBJ2-4; TRBD2 is a possible D gene (6 bases). V was trimmed by 5 bases and J by 2 bases, leaving 12 bases between them. Germline-derived CDR1 and CDR2 are SGHDT and FRDEAV. The CDR3 consists of 14 residues. CDR3 bases read: TGTGCCAGCAGCCCCTTGGGGGATCAAAACACCTTGTAC. It codes for CASSPLGDQNTLY. The entire CDR3 is CASSPLGDQNTLYF.

In regard to this clone: Germline and genes: mouse. The read falls 1 residue short of the CDR3 end, and the missing part is taken from the germline J gene. The rearrangement joins TRBV13-3 to TRBJ1-3; the D gene is possibly TRBD1 (6 bases). The CDR3 totals 15 residues. Germline V lookup: CDR1 NNHDY, CDR2 SYVADS. Trimming shortened V by 3 bases and J by 0 bases, and 10 bases separated the two germline ends. Incomplete CDR3 DNA: TGTGCCAGCAGTGCGACAGGAAATTCTGGAAATACGCTCTAT. This sequence encodes CASSATGNSGNTLY. The complete CDR3 reads CASSATGNSGNTLYF.

Remarks on this clone: Gene names and germline refer to mouse. The read falls 1 residue short of the CDR3 end, and the missing part is taken from the germline J gene. V and J are TRBV13-2 and TRBJ2-7; D remains ambiguous. This CDR3 is 11 amino acids long. Between the trimmed V and J ends, which lost 1 base and 7 bases, there was a span of 6 bases. In germline, CDR1 is NNHNN, CDR2 SYGAGS (reference sequence). CDR3 bases read: TGTGCCAGCGGTGATACGAGGGAACAGTAC. Translation: CASGDTREQY. The whole CDR3 is CASGDTREQYF.

This clone has just one count. All gene names here are mouse names. The CDR3 end is not reached by the read, which stops 1 residue before it; the germline J gene fills it in. The V and J genes are TRBV19 and TRBJ2-2; D is perhaps TRBD1 or TRBD2 (6 bases each). The V end lost 2 bases, the J end lost 4 bases, and 9 bases lay between the germline ends. The CDR3 is made up of 14 amino acids. Germline lookup yields CDR1 FNHDT and CDR2 SITEND (reference sequence). Here the CDR3 reads CASSIGGGTGQLYF. CDR3 DNA, as far as it was read: TGTGCCAGCAGTATCGGGGGCGGCACCGGGCAGCTCTAC.

As regards this clone: Gene names and germline refer to mouse. The DNA ends 1 residue before the CDR3 does, and the rest of the CDR3 is filled in from the germline J gene. This sequence joins TRBV31 and TRBJ1-3; D gene uncertain. CDR1 and CDR2 from the germline V gene are GKSSPN and SITVG. The V end lost 3 bases, the J end lost 0 bases, and 9 bases lay between the germline ends. The CDR3 totals 14 residues. The CDR3 is CAWSPRGSGNTLYF. The part of the CDR3 DNA that was read is TGTGCCTGGAGCCCCCGGGGTTCTGGAAATACGCTCTAT.

This clone was picked up a small number of times. Germline and genes: mouse. Coverage ceases 1 residue before the CDR3 finishes, and the germline J gene fills in the end. The rearrangement joins TRBV5 to TRBJ2-7; TRBD2 matches at 8 bases. Looked up from germline, CDR1 is LGHNA and CDR2 is YNLKQL (reference sequence). The CDR3 runs to 14 residues. Trimming at V came to 1 base and at J to 3 bases, leaving 2 bases not matched to a gene. CDR3 DNA (partial): TGTGCCAGCAGCCAAGTTGGGGGGGACTATGAACAGTAC. As protein: CASSQVGGDYEQY. The CDR3, in full, reads CASSQVGGDYEQYF.

As for this clone: Mouse germline and gene names are used. The CDR3 end lies 1 residue beyond the end of the read and is filled in from the germline J gene. This rearrangement joins TRBV12-1 to TRBJ2-4; a possible D gene is TRBD2 (5 bases). CDR1 and CDR2 (germline): SGHSN, HYEKVE. The CDR3 spans 15 residues. Trimming took off 0 bases at V and 1 base at J, with 10 bases between the two ends. The DNA read from the CDR3 is TGTGCCAGCTCTCTCGAATGGGGAGGTCAAAACACCTTGTAC. It translates to CASSLEWGGQNTLY. From start to end, the CDR3 is CASSLEWGGQNTLYF.

Notes on this clone: The germline and genes are mouse ones. The read falls 1 residue short of the CDR3 end, and the missing part is taken from the germline J gene. The rearrangement joins TRBV19 to TRBJ1-3; D is ambiguous. Trimming cost V 4 bases and J 1 base, with 3 bases left between them. Germline lookup yields CDR1 FNHDT and CDR2 SITEND (reference sequence). CDR3 length: 12 amino acids. The sequenced part of the CDR3 DNA is TGTGCCAGCAGTCGCTCTGGAAATACGCTCTAT. It codes for CASSRSGNTLY. The entire CDR3 is CASSRSGNTLYF.

With regard to this clone: Each gene name is a mouse one. The CDR3 is cut off 1 residue early in the read; its end comes from the germline J gene. The chain recombines TRBV1 with TRBJ1-3; D may be TRBD1 (6 bases). Germline V CDR1 and CDR2: NSQYPW, LRSPGD (reference sequence). Trimming took off 0 bases at V and 4 bases at J, with 7 bases between the two ends. The CDR3 is made up of 14 amino acids. CDR3 DNA, as far as it was read: TGCACCTGCAGTGCAGATGGGGGCGGAAATACGCTCTAT. Translating gives CTCSADGGGNTLY. The whole CDR3 protein reads CTCSADGGGNTLYF.

Points on this clone: Mouse germline and gene names are used. With the read ending 1 residue before the CDR3 end, the germline J gene is used to fill in that end. V is TRBV13-1 and J is TRBJ2-7; tentatively, D is TRBD1 (6 bases). The CDR3 consists of 14 residues. Germline V CDR1 and CDR2: NSHNY, SYGAGN. V was shortened by 0 bases and J by 4 bases, with 11 bases between the two germline ends. The CDR3 here is CASSDAPGQYEQYF. CDR3 DNA (partial): TGTGCCAGCAGTGATGCCCCGGGACAATATGAACAGTAC.